The TCR beta chain described here comes from a study of blood T cell repertoires in COVID-19. At the level of the study: T cells, B-cell-depleted T cells, or PBMCs provided the cDNA or gDNA that served as material.

Someone with COVID-19 had been met by exposed participants within 2 weeks before study entry. V lost 0 bases to trimming and J lost 4 bases, with 12 bases between them. The CDR3 extends over 15 amino acids. Germline values: CDR1 KGHSY, CDR2 FQNENV. This table comes from immunoSEQ multiplex PCR, and its TCRdb copy is limited to in-frame clones, with some not included. Of some 340,000 clones listed, 90% are singletons. The chain combines TRBV16 with TRBJ1-2; possibly TRBD1 for D (5 bases). The source material was PBMCs or T cells enriched from blood (not recorded which). The source is a woman aged 25 to 39 who had been exposed to COVID-19. Here the CDR3 DNA reads TGTGCCAGCAGCCAATCGGGGGAGGCGATCTATGGCTACACCTTC. Its translation: CASSQSGEAIYGYTF.